What follows is one T cell receptor beta chain and its context. Its antigen is unidentified. Primers for the PCR totalled 60 Vbeta and 13 Jbeta. In the study's own analysis: Among the unique TCR beta chains that a later analysis counted, about 81 million in all, about 12 million were shared. The method was immunoSEQ multiplex PCR; TCRdb's version includes in-frame clones alone and lacks a portion of them. V, J and clone size reflect that table, while D and trimming were determined from the DNA. This table holds more than 90,000 clones, 73% found once. This entry comes from a study of cytomegalovirus exposure and HLA in healthy donors. Findings and caveats of the study: Researchers reported in a later analysis that a missense DCLRE1C variant was tied to TCR beta V- and J-gene trimming. Common viral pathogens seemed, in a later analysis, to connect with several of the most significant clusters. Earlier analysis yielded a pattern in which most TCR beta V segments were productive about 90% or about 30% of the time.

Unmatched junction bases numbered 12, after V lost 4 bases and J lost 8 bases. Per germline, CDR1 SEHNR and CDR2 FQNEAQ (reference sequence). The CDR3 totals 16 residues. V gene TRBV7-9 combines with J gene TRBJ2-1; the match to TRBD1 covers 9 bases. Sequenced: PBMCs. The TCR sequence derives from a woman aged 25 to 39 in good health and CMV-seronegative. The CDR3 DNA is TGTGCCAGCAGCTCCGGGGGACAGGGAGGCATGCATGAGCAGTTCTTC. As protein: CASSSGGQGGMHEQFF. The full variable domain, its missing parts supplied by reference TRBV7-9 and TRBJ2-1, is DTGVSQNPRHKITKRGQNVTFRCDPISEHNRLYWYRQTLGQGPEFLTYFQNEAQLEKSRLLSDRFSAERPKGSFSTLEIQRTEQGDSAMYLCASSSGGQGGMHEQFFGPGTRLTVL.